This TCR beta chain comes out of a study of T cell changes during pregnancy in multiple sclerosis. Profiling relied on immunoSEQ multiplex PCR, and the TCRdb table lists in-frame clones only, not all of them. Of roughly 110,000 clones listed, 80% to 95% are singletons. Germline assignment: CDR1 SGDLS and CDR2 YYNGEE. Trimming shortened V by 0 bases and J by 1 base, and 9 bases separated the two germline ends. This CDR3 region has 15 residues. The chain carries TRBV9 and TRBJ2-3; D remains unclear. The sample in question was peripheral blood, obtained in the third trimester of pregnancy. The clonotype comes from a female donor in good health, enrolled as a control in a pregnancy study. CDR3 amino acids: CASSVEASRTDTQYF. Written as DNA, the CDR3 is TGTGCCAGCAGCGTAGAAGCTTCCCGCACAGATACGCAGTATTTT.